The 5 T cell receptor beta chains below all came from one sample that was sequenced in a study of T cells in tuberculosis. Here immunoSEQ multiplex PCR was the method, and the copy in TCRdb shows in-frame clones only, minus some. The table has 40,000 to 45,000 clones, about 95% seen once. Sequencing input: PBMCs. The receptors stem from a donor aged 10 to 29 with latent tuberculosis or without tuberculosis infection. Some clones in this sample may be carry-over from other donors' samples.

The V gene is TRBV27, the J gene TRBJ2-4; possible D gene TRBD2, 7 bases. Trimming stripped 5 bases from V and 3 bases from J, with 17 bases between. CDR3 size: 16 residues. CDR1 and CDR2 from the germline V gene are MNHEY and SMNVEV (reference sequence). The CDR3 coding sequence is TGTGCCAGCAGTGTTAGGGGGGGTAATGGCAAAAACATTCAGTACTTC. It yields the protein CASSVRGGNGKNIQYF.

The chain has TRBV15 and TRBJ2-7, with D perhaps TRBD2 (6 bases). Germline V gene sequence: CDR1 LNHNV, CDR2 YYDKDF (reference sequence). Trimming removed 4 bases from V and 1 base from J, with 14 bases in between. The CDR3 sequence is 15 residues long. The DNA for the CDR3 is TGTGCCACCAGCAAGGAGGGCGAGGGGTCCTACGAGCAGTACTTC. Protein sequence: CATSKEGEGSYEQYF. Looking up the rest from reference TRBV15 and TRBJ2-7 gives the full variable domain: DAMVIQNPRYQVTQFGKPVTLSCSQTLNHNVMYWYQQKSSQAPKLLFHYYDKDFNNEADTPDNFQSRRPNTSFCFLDIRSPGLGDTAMYLCATSKEGEGSYEQYFGPGTRLTVT.

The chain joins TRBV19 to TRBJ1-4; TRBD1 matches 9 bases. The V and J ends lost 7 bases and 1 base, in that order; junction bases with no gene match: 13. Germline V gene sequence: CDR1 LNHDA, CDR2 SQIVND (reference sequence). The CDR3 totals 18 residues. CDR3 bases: TGTGCCAGTACCTTCACCGGGACAGGGTTGTTAACTAATGAAAAACTGTTTTTT. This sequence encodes CASTFTGTGLLTNEKLFF.

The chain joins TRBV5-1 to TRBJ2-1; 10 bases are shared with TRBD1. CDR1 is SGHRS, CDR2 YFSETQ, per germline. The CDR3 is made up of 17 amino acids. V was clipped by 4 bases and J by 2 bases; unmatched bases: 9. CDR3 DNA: TGCGCCAGCAGCCGGGACAGGGGACGATATACCTACAATGAGCAGTTCTTC. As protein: CASSRDRGRYTYNEQFF.

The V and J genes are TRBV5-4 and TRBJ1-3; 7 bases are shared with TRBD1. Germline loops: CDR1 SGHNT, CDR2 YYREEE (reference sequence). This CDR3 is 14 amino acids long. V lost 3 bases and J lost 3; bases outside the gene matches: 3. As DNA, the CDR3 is TGTGCCAGCAGCTCTCAGGGGGTTGGAAACACCATATATTTT. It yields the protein CASSSQGVGNTIYF.